This T cell receptor beta chain was obtained from a study of molecular identifiers for immune sequencing clone quantification. Listed TCR primers and previously described methods were used for bulk TCR libraries. MiXCR, run by TCRdb on the PCR reads, gives a single entry per CDR3 protein. The sample has hundreds of thousands of distinct CDR3 sequences, roughly 23% seen once. Trimming stripped 0 bases from V and 6 bases from J, with 8 bases between. The CDR3 covers 14 residues. The sequence was obtained from a human donor in good health. Some libraries in this study had Jurkat cell RNA spiked in. Sequencing input: naive CD8+ T cells from blood, with Jurkat cell RNA spiked in. Subset reported: FACS-sorted CD8+CD4-CCR7+CD45RA+ naive T cells. The chain is built from TRBV12-3 or TRBV12-4 and TRBJ2-2; D uncertain. Here the CDR3 DNA reads TGTGCCAGCAGTTTAGCGCTGGGCTCCGGGGAGCTGTTTTTT. It translates to CASSLALGSGELFF.